This T cell receptor (beta chain) stems from a study of control samples from healthy donors and cancer patients. TCRdb keeps only in-frame clones here, not all; method: immunoSEQ multiplex PCR. The sample holds 100,000 to 120,000 clones; around 89% are singletons and the top ten take about 3.7%. Sequenced material: PBMCs. The receptor was isolated from a woman in her sixties or seventies with lung cancer.

The CDR3 region has the DNA TGTGCCAGCAGACCCTCTCACACAGATACGCAGTATTTT. Its protein product is CASRPSHTDTQYF. V gene TRBV27 combines with J gene TRBJ2-3, with D unresolved. The CDR3 totals 13 residues. V was cut by 6 bases and J by 2 bases, with 9 bases left in between. The germline gives CDR1 MNHEY, CDR2 SMNVEV (reference sequence).